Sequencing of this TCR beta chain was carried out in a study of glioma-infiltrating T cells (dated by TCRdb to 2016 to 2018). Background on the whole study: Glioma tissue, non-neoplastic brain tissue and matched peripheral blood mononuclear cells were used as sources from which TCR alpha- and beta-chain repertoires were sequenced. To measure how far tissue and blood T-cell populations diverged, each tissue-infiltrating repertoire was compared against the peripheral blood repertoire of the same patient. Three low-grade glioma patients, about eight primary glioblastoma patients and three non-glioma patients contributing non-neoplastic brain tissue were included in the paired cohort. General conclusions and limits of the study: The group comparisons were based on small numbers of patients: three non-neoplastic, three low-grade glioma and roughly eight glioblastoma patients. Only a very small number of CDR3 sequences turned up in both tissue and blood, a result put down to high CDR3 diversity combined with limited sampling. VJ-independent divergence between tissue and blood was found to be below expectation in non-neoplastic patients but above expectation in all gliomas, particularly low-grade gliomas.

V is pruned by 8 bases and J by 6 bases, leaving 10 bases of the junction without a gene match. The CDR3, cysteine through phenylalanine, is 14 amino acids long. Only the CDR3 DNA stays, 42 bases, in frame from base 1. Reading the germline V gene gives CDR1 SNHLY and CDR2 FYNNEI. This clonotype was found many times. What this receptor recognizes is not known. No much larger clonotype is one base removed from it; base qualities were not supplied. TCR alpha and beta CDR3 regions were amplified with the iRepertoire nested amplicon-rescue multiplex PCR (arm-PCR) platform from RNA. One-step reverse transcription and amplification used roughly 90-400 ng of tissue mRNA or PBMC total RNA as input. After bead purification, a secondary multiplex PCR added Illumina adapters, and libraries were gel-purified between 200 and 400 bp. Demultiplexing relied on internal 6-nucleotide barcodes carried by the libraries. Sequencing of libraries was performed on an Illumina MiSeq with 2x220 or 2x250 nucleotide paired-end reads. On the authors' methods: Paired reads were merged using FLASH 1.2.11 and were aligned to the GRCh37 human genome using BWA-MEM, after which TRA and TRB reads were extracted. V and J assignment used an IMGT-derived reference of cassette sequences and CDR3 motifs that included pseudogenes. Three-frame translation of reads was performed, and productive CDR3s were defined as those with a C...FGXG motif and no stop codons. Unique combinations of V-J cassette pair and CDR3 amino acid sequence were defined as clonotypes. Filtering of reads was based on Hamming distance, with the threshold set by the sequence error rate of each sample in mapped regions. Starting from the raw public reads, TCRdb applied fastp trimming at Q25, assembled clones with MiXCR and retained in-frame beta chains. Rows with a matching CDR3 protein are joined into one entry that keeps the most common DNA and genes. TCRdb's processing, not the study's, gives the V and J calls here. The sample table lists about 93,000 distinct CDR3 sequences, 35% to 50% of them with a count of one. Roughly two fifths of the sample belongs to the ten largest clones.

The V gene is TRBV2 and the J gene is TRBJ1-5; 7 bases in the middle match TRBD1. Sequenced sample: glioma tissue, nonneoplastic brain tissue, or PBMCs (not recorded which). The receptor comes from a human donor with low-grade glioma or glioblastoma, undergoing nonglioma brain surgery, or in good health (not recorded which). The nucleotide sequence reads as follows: TGTGCCAGCGGAAGGGACAGTCGGAGTCAGCCCCAGCATTTT. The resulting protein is CASGRDSRSQPQHF.